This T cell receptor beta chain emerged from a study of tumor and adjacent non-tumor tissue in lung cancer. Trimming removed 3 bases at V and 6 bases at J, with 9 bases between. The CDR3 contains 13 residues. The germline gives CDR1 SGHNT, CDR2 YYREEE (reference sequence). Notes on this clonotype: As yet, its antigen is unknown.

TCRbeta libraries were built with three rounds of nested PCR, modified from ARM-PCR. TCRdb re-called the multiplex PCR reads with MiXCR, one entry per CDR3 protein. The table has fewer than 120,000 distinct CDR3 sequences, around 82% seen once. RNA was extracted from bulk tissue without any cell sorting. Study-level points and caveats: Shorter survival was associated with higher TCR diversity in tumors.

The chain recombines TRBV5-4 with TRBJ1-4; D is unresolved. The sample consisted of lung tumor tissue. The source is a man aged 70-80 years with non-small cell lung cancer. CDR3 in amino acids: CASSSEMDEKLFF. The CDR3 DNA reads TGTGCCAGCAGCTCTGAGATGGATGAAAAACTGTTTTTT.